This passage covers 23 T cell receptor beta chains from one sample sequenced in a study of molecular identifiers for immune sequencing clone quantification. In TCRdb, the PCR reads were re-called with MiXCR into one record per CDR3 protein. The table shows a few hundred thousand distinct CDR3 sequences, with roughly 24% occurring only once. Sequenced: naive CD8+ T cells from blood, with Jurkat cell RNA spiked in. The subset here: FACS-sorted CD8+CD4-CCR7+CD45RA+ naive T cells. The receptor set was obtained from a human donor in good health. Some libraries in this study had Jurkat cell RNA spiked in.

As regards this clonotype: An end of the junction does not agree with germline; a read error may underlie this. The chain couples TRBV7-8 to TRBJ2-7; D assignment may be TRBD1 or TRBD2 (6 bases each). The CDR3 has 13 residues. Germline-derived CDR1 and CDR2 are SGHVS and FQNEAQ. The CDR3 sequence: CASAYRDSYDQYF. The CDR3 nucleotides read TGTGCCAGCGCATACAGGGACTCCTACGACCAGTACTTC.

Comment on this clonotype: A much larger clone differs by one base, so this may be a read error. This sequence joins TRBV29-1 and TRBJ2-7; TRBD2 might be the D (5 bases). V was shortened by 3 bases and J by 3 bases, with 24 bases between the two germline ends. CDR3 size: 17 residues. Germline values: CDR1 SQVTM, CDR2 ANQGSEA. The CDR3, as DNA: TGCAGCGTTGACAACACCTGGTGCGGGTCCGACGGCTACGAGCAGTACTTC. This sequence encodes CSVDNTWCGSDGYEQYF.

Here the CDR3 DNA reads TGTGCCAGCAGTTTATTCGGCAGGATGGATAGCAATCAGCCCCAGCATTTT. Its protein is CASSLFGRMDSNQPQHF. This chain joins TRBV27 and TRBJ1-5, with no clear D. The CDR3 spans 17 residues. The V end lost 1 base, the J end lost 0 bases, and 13 bases lay between the germline ends. The germline CDR1 and CDR2 sequences are MNHEY and SMNVEV (reference sequence).

CDR3 sequence: CASSSTTESGYEQYF. The DNA of the CDR3 is TGTGCCAGCAGCTCCACGACAGAGAGTGGCTACGAGCAGTACTTC. V gene TRBV7-9 combines with J gene TRBJ2-7; maybe TRBD1 (5 bases). V dropped 4 bases and J dropped 3 bases, with 16 bases sitting between them. From germline, CDR1 is SEHNR and CDR2 FQNEAQ (reference sequence). This CDR3 comprises 15 residues. Based on the CDR3 plus reference TRBV7-9 and TRBJ2-7, the full variable domain is DTGVSQNPRHKITKRGQNVTFRCDPISEHNRLYWYRQTLGQGPEFLTYFQNEAQLEKSRLLSDRFSAERPKGSFSTLEIQRTEQGDSAMYLCASSSTTESGYEQYFGPGTRLTVT.

A note on this clonotype: Since a much larger clone is just one base distant, this may be a read error. The chain has TRBV29-1 and TRBJ2-7; TRBD1 aligns across 9 bases. CDR3 length equals 13 residues. CDR1 is SQVTM, CDR2 ANQGSEA, per germline. CDR3 coding DNA: TGCGGCGTTGAGGGGACAGGGTTGTTCGGGCAGTACTTC. Its protein is CGVEGTGLFGQYF.

With respect to this clonotype: Germline is not matched at one junction end, which may reflect a read error. J is TRBJ1-1 and V is TRBV4-3; perhaps TRBD1 as D (6 bases). This CDR3 is 16 amino acids long. CDR1 and CDR2 (germline): LGHNA, YSLEER. CDR3 sequence (DNA): TGCGCCAGCAGCCAGGGGACATCAGCAATGAACACTGAAGCTTACTTT. This encodes CASSQGTSAMNTEAYF.

At least ten counts were recorded for this clonotype. The rearrangement uses TRBV30 and TRBJ2-1; D is possibly TRBD2 (6 bases). V gave up 1 base and J gave up 9 bases, with 7 bases separating them. The V gene's germline CDR1 is GTSNPN and CDR2 SVGIG (reference sequence). CDR3 length: 11 amino acids. The CDR3 bases are TGTGCCTGGAGTGGAGCGGGTGAGCAGTTCTTC. This sequence encodes CAWSGAGEQFF.

This chain joins TRBV7-9 and TRBJ1-1, with TRBD1 matching over 7 bases. Trimming cost V 2 bases and J 7 bases; bases outside gene matches: 1. The CDR3 loop spans 12 amino acids. CDR1 is SEHNR and CDR2 is FQNEAQ in the germline V gene (reference sequence). For the CDR3, the DNA is TGTGCCAGCAGCTTAAGACAGGGTGAAGCTTTCTTT. Protein product: CASSLRQGEAFF.

This clonotype was found many times. The rearrangement links TRBV28 to TRBJ2-3; D may match TRBD1 or TRBD2 (5 bases each). CDR1 MDHEN and CDR2 SYDVKM come from the germline V gene. CDR3 length: 13 amino acids. V lost 1 base, J lost 9 bases, and 11 bases lay in between. Here the CDR3 DNA reads TGTGCCAGCAGTTTATTAGCCAGGGACACGCAGTATTTT. It yields the protein CASSLLARDTQYF.

A few counts support this clonotype. V and J are TRBV7-3 and TRBJ2-1; D perhaps matches TRBD1 (5 bases). The CDR3 covers 17 residues. Trimming left V 1 base short and J 2 bases short, with 15 bases between. Germline values: CDR1 SGHTA, CDR2 FQGTGA. CDR3 loop: CASSLMDMRPPYNEQFF. CDR3 bases: TGTGCCAGCAGCTTAATGGACATGAGACCCCCCTACAATGAGCAGTTCTTC.

In its sample, this clonotype was seen a few times. The chain uses TRBV6-1 and TRBJ2-7; D possibly corresponds to TRBD2 (6 bases). The CDR3 length is 14 residues. Trimming took off 7 bases at V and 4 bases at J, with 17 bases between the two ends. CDR1 is MNHNS, CDR2 SASEGT, per germline. CDR3 residues: CASTMGGIDYEQYF. CDR3 in DNA: TGTGCCAGCACCATGGGGGGTATTGATTACGAGCAGTACTTC.

This clonotype was picked up a small number of times. Relative to the germline gene, one junction end is altered; a read error may explain this. J is TRBJ1-5 and V is TRBV28, with D possibly TRBD1 on 6 matching bases. The germline V gene has CDR1 MDHEN and CDR2 SYDVKM. The CDR3 extends over 13 amino acids. This CDR3 is CATKDRNNQPPHF. The DNA of the CDR3 is TGTGCCACCAAGGACAGAAACAATCAGCCCCCGCATTTT.

The chain joins TRBV5-5 to TRBJ1-5; TRBD1 matches at 7 bases. This CDR3 is 15 amino acids long. V dropped 4 bases and J dropped 0; count of bases not matched to a gene: 4. Germline loops: CDR1 SGHKS, CDR2 YYEKEE (reference sequence). The CDR3 is CASSQTGTSNQPQHF. In nucleotides, the CDR3 is TGTGCCAGCAGCCAGACAGGGACTAGCAATCAGCCCCAGCATTTT.

As DNA, the CDR3 is TGTGCCAGCTCACCACCGGAAGGGTCGGGCTACGAGCAGTACTTC. It specifies CASSPPEGSGYEQYF. This chain connects TRBV18 to TRBJ2-7; the D is unclear. The CDR3 totals 15 residues. Trimming took off 0 bases at V and 3 bases at J, with 12 bases between the two ends. Germline CDR1 is KGHSH and CDR2 is LQKENI.

This clonotype came up a few times. This rearrangement joins TRBV6-5 to TRBJ1-3; D gene unclear. Germline V gene data show CDR1 as MNHEY and CDR2 as SVGAGI. The CDR3 length is 16 residues. Trimming took off 2 bases at V and 0 bases at J, with 11 bases between the two ends. The CDR3 loop is CASSYADPLSGNTIYF. In nucleotides, the CDR3 is TGTGCCAGCAGTTACGCGGACCCTCTCTCTGGAAACACCATATATTTT.

The V gene is TRBV14, the J gene TRBJ2-5; D may be TRBD2 (5 bases). The CDR3 sequence is 16 residues long. From germline, CDR1 is SGHDN and CDR2 FVKESK. V was trimmed by 0 bases and J by 4 bases, leaving 15 bases between them. The CDR3, as DNA: TGTGCCAGCAGCCAAGATAGATGGGGAGTTCGAGAGACCCAGTACTTC. This codes for CASSQDRWGVRETQYF.

A few counts support this clonotype. The V gene is TRBV29-1, the J gene TRBJ2-7; D tentatively reads TRBD1 or TRBD2 (6 bases each). Germline V gene lookup returns CDR1 SQVTM and CDR2 ANQGSEA. Trimming took 0 bases from V and 0 from J, leaving 12 bases between them. There are 15 residues in the CDR3. This chain's CDR3 is CSVEDRRGSSYEQYF. The CDR3 DNA reads TGCAGCGTTGAAGATCGGAGGGGGAGCTCCTACGAGCAGTACTTC.

Concerning this clonotype: This could be a read error, since a much larger clone is one nucleotide away. The chain is built from TRBV5-6 and TRBJ1-1; unclear D gene. The CDR3 spans 14 residues. Germline CDR1 reads SGHDT; CDR2 reads YYEEEE. The germline V and J ends were trimmed by 0 bases and 3 bases, with 9 bases remaining between them. The CDR3 nucleotides read TGTGCCAGCAGCTTGGGTCCGGGTTACACTGAAGCTTTCTTT. It encodes CASSLGPGYTEAFF.

The sample holds many counts of this clonotype. The CDR3 DNA is TGTGCCAGCAGCCCCCCGTTAGGTGAGACTGAAGCTTTCTTT. It specifies CASSPPLGETEAFF. V gene TRBV6-1 combines with J gene TRBJ1-1; D gene ambiguous. Germline V CDR1 and CDR2: MNHNS, SASEGT. The CDR3 contains 14 residues. The V end lost 6 bases, the J end lost 5 bases, and 16 bases lay between the germline ends.

As for this clonotype: One base away lies a much larger clone, so this may be a sequencing read error. The genes are TRBV5-6 and TRBJ1-1; TRBD1 matches 7 bases. The V segment lost 7 bases and the J segment 2 bases; nucleotides outside the gene matches: 11. This CDR3 spans 15 amino acids. Germline V CDR1 and CDR2: SGHDT, YYEEEE. The CDR3 DNA sequence: TGTGCCAGCGGCTCAGAAGGGACAGCTAACACTGAAGCTTTCTTT. Protein product: CASGSEGTANTEAFF.

In its sample, this clonotype was seen many times. The chain carries TRBV28 and TRBJ2-5; TRBD2 aligns across 7 bases. V lost 3 bases to trimming and J lost 3 bases; unmatched junction nucleotides: 7. Germline V gives CDR1 MDHEN, CDR2 SYDVKM. This CDR3 spans 15 amino acids. DNA for the CDR3: TGTGCCAGCAGTTTTCCTGCGGGAGACAAAGAGACCCAGTACTTC. It specifies CASSFPAGDKETQYF.

A few counts support this clonotype. This chain links TRBV12-5 with TRBJ1-1; D unclear. Germline CDR1 reads LGHNT; CDR2 reads FRNRAP. The CDR3 length is 12 residues. The V gene lost 6 bases and the J gene lost 7 bases, with 12 bases spanning the gap. CDR3 sequence: CASGRGAVEAFF. For the CDR3, the DNA is TGTGCTAGTGGCCGGGGTGCGGTTGAAGCTTTCTTT.

In its sample, this clonotype was seen many times. The chain links TRBV12-3 or TRBV12-4 to TRBJ2-7; the match to TRBD2 covers 8 bases. The trim removed 11 bases at V and 5 bases at J, leaving 14 bases unmatched. The CDR3 loop spans 14 amino acids. In DNA form, the CDR3 reads TGTGCCTCGCTGGACGGGGGGGGCCTGAACGAGCAGTACTTC. It yields the protein CASLDGGGLNEQYF.